Following are 26 T cell receptor beta chains from one sample sequenced in a study of T cell responses to AZD1222 COVID-19 vaccine (dated by TCRdb to the early 2020s). The sample's time point label, decoded: baseline before first vaccination. The protocol used for the library was the immunoSEQ multiplex PCR assay. TCRdb obtained this table from immuneACCESS and retained in-frame rearrangements with V and J assigned. These tables miss some clones; where compared with another copy, unresolved V genes account for less than half of the shortfall, and the remainder is unexplained. A total of around 150,000 clones appear in this sample, more than 85% of them only once. Jointly, the top ten make up about 2.3% of the sample. The source material was peripheral blood, sampled on day 0 of AZD1222 vaccination. Source of these receptors: an adult in good health.

This sequence joins TRBV19 and TRBJ1-1; D gene ambiguous. This CDR3 is built from 15 residues. Deletions cut 7 bases from V and 5 bases from J, with 20 bases between. Germline assignment: CDR1 LNHDA and CDR2 SQIVND (reference sequence). DNA for the CDR3: TGTGCCAGTATCGGTAAGTTCGCGCGTGGGACTGAAGCTTTCTTT. It specifies CASIGKFARGTEAFF. The full variable domain, completed using reference TRBV19 and TRBJ1-1, is DGGITQSPKYLFRKEGQNVTLSCEQNLNHDAMYWYRQDPGQGLRLIYYSQIVNDFQKGDIAEGYSVSREKKESFPLTVTSAQKNPTAFYLCASIGKFARGTEAFFGQGTRLTVV.

The chain joins TRBV7-3 to TRBJ1-2; D remains ambiguous. V was pared by 0 bases and J by 8 bases, with 13 bases between. Germline CDR1 and CDR2: SGHTA and FQGTGA. CDR3 size: 14 residues. CDR3 amino acids: CASSLTAITGGYTF. The CDR3 DNA reads TGTGCCAGCAGCTTAACAGCCATAACCGGCGGCTACACCTTC.

The chain recombines TRBV6-1 with TRBJ1-1; a weak D match, TRBD1 (5 bases). The germline V and J ends were trimmed by 3 bases and 4 bases, with 15 bases remaining between them. Germline V gene sequence: CDR1 MNHNS, CDR2 SASEGT. The CDR3 spans 15 residues. The CDR3 DNA is TGTGCCAGCAGTGAGGGGGACCGATGGGGCACTGAAGCTTTCTTT. Its protein is CASSEGDRWGTEAFF.

The J gene is TRBJ1-1, the V gene TRBV9, with a possible D match to TRBD1 (5 bases). This CDR3 region has 13 residues. The V and J ends lost 0 bases and 11 bases respectively, with 14 bases between them. Germline-derived CDR1 and CDR2 are SGDLS and YYNGEE. The CDR3 DNA reads TGTGCCAGCAGCGTAGCTGGTCAGGGAAATGCTTTCTTT. Amino acids: CASSVAGQGNAFF.

The sample holds one count of this clone. V and J are TRBV2 and TRBJ2-3; D remains unclear. The CDR3 contains 13 residues. Germline assignment: CDR1 SNHLY and CDR2 FYNNEI. Trimming cost V 4 bases and J 4 bases, with 9 bases left between them. The CDR3 region has the DNA TGTGCCAGCAGTGGTGGCGAGGCAGATACGCAGTATTTT. It encodes CASSGGEADTQYF.

The chain uses TRBV29-1 and TRBJ1-2, with 10 nucleotides matching TRBD1. CDR1 and CDR2 from the germline V gene are SQVTM and ANQGSEA. Unmatched junction bases numbered 2, after V lost 4 bases and J lost 6 bases. The CDR3 runs 12 residues. The CDR3 here is CSVGTGGNGYTF. As DNA, the CDR3 is TGCAGCGTTGGGACAGGGGGTAATGGCTACACCTTC.

The chain couples TRBV10-2 to TRBJ1-5; no clear D gene. Trimming stripped 5 bases from V and 6 bases from J, with 11 bases between. This CDR3 has 13 amino acids. Germline V gene data show CDR1 as WSHSY and CDR2 as SAAADI. This chain's CDR3 is CASSSSPGQPQHF. The CDR3 DNA follows: TGCGCCAGCAGTTCCTCCCCAGGTCAGCCCCAGCATTTT.

The chain couples TRBV7-3 to TRBJ2-2; D perhaps matches TRBD1 (9 bases). The CDR3 has 17 residues. V was shortened by 4 bases and J by 3 bases, with 18 bases between the two germline ends. Germline V gene lookup returns CDR1 SGHTA and CDR2 FQGTGA. The CDR3: CASSSVSGTGYTGELFF. CDR3 bases: TGTGCCAGCAGCTCAGTTAGCGGGACAGGGTACACCGGGGAGCTGTTTTTT.

The chain carries TRBV5-1 and TRBJ1-6, with D tentatively TRBD1 (5 bases). This CDR3 has 18 residues. V was pared by 5 bases and J by 2 bases, with 20 bases between. In germline, CDR1 is SGHRS, CDR2 YFSETQ. The CDR3 coding sequence is TGCGCCAGCAGTTATGTTGCGGCGGCGGGGGCCTATAATTCACCCCTCCACTTT. It encodes CASSYVAAAGAYNSPLHF. The whole variable domain, filled in from reference TRBV5-1 and TRBJ1-6, reads KAGVTQTPRYLIKTRGQQVTLSCSPISGHRSVSWYQQTPGQGLQFLFEYFSETQRNKGNFPGRFSGRQFSNSRSEMNVSTLELGDSALYLCASSYVAAAGAYNSPLHFGNGTRLTVT.

This CDR3 is CASSYSKWESRTGELFF. Written as DNA, the CDR3 is TGTGCCAGCAGTTACTCGAAGTGGGAAAGTCGCACCGGGGAGCTGTTTTTT. This rearrangement joins TRBV6-2 or TRBV6-3 to TRBJ2-2; D is ambiguous. The CDR3 totals 17 residues. Germline V CDR1 and CDR2: MNHEY, SVGEGT. V was cut by 0 bases and J by 4 bases, with 15 bases left in between.

The rearrangement uses TRBV30 and TRBJ2-4, with 9 bases matching TRBD2. V trimming: 2 bases; J trimming: 7 bases; junction bases outside the gene matches: 0. Germline-derived CDR1 and CDR2 are GTSNPN and SVGIG (reference sequence). This CDR3 spans 12 amino acids. CDR3 nucleotide sequence: TGTGCCTGGAGTCTAGCGGGGAACATTCAGTACTTC. It encodes CAWSLAGNIQYF. The entire variable domain, with the rest obtained from reference TRBV30 and TRBJ2-4, is as follows: SQTIHQWPATLVQPVGSPLSLECTVEGTSNPNLYWYRQAAGRGLQLLFYSVGIGQISSEVPQNLSASRPQDRQFILSSKKLLLSDSGFYLCAWSLAGNIQYFGAGTRLSVL.

This chain links TRBV19 with TRBJ1-5, with D possibly being TRBD1 (6 bases). Between the trimmed V and J ends, which lost 1 base and 0 bases, there was a span of 13 bases. The CDR3 is 17 amino acids. Germline CDR1 reads LNHDA; CDR2 reads SQIVND (reference sequence). The CDR3 DNA sequence: TGTGCCAGTAGTATAGTGTACAGGGCCTATAGCAATCAGCCCCAGCATTTT. Amino acid sequence: CASSIVYRAYSNQPQHF.

Details on this clone: This sample includes further DNA sequences coding for the same CDR3. The chain couples TRBV7-2 to TRBJ2-2, with D unclear. Trimming left V 6 bases short and J 2 bases short, with 7 bases between. Germline V gene sequence: CDR1 SGHTA, CDR2 FQGNSA. CDR3 length: 13 residues. The CDR3: CASSRTNTGELFF. The CDR3 DNA reads TGTGCCAGCAGTCGTACCAACACCGGGGAGCTGTTTTTT.

The rearrangement uses TRBV11-3 and TRBJ1-1; TRBD1 aligns across 7 bases. Germline trimming cut 5 bases from V and 2 bases from J; bases unmatched to any gene: 5. From germline, CDR1 is SGHNT and CDR2 YENEEA. The CDR3 consists of 14 residues. CDR3 sequence (DNA): TGTGCCAGCAGCCTGACAGGGCGTAACACTGAAGCTTTCTTT. It codes for CASSLTGRNTEAFF.

The V call is TRBV27, the J call TRBJ2-5; D gene unclear. Germline V lookup: CDR1 MNHEY, CDR2 SMNVEV (reference sequence). The CDR3 totals 13 residues. The V and J ends lost 2 bases and 7 bases respectively, with 11 bases between them. CDR3 residues: CASSLTPSGTQYF. CDR3 bases: TGTGCCAGCAGTTTAACCCCGAGTGGGACCCAGTACTTC.

This clone was recorded only once. The chain links TRBV6-5 to TRBJ1-1; TRBD1 matches 9 bases. In germline, CDR1 is MNHEY, CDR2 SVGAGI. The length of the CDR3 is 14 residues. V was clipped by 6 bases and J by 1 base; unmatched bases: 3. CDR3 sequence reads: CASRDRGRNTEAFF. CDR3 in DNA: TGTGCCAGCAGGGACAGGGGAAGGAACACTGAAGCTTTCTTT.

V gene TRBV2 combines with J gene TRBJ2-7; weak D call: TRBD1 (5 bases). The germline V gene encodes CDR1 SNHLY and CDR2 FYNNEI. V was shortened by 1 base and J by 3 bases, with 7 bases between the two germline ends. This CDR3 has 13 residues. Written as DNA, the CDR3 is TGTGCCAGCAGTGAAGGGACAAACTACGAGCAGTACTTC. This sequence encodes CASSEGTNYEQYF.

This sequence joins TRBV5-6 and TRBJ1-4, with a weak D call TRBD1 (5 bases). In germline, CDR1 is SGHDT, CDR2 YYEEEE. The CDR3 is 15 residues long. The V and J ends lost 2 bases and 8 bases respectively, with 16 bases between them. This CDR3 reads CASSLYRDRGEKLFF. The CDR3 bases are TGTGCCAGCAGCTTATACCGGGACCGCGGAGAAAAACTGTTTTTT.

The rearrangement links TRBV19 to TRBJ1-5, with TRBD1 matching over 8 bases. V lost 5 bases and J lost 4; bases outside the gene matches: 7. CDR1 and CDR2 (germline): LNHDA, SQIVND (reference sequence). CDR3 length: 15 residues. This chain's CDR3 is CASSPGTGFNQPQHF. CDR3 sequence (DNA): TGTGCCAGTAGTCCCGGGACAGGTTTTAATCAGCCCCAGCATTTT. Looking up the rest from reference TRBV19 and TRBJ1-5 gives the full variable domain: DGGITQSPKYLFRKEGQNVTLSCEQNLNHDAMYWYRQDPGQGLRLIYYSQIVNDFQKGDIAEGYSVSREKKESFPLTVTSAQKNPTAFYLCASSPGTGFNQPQHFGDGTRLSIL.

This chain links TRBV3-1 (or the pseudogene TRBV3-2) with TRBJ2-7, with D unclear. Germline lookup yields CDR1 LGHDT and CDR2 YNNKEL (reference sequence). The CDR3 totals 13 residues. V was cut by 2 bases and J by 5 bases, with 10 bases left in between. CDR3 DNA sequence: TGTGCCAGCAGCCAACAGACAACCCACGAGCAGTACTTC. It codes for CASSQQTTHEQYF.

V usage is TRBV5-5 and J usage is TRBJ2-6, with D hard to call. V was clipped by 0 bases and J by 0 bases, with 13 bases between them. The CDR3 totals 18 residues. Per germline, CDR1 SGHKS and CDR2 YYEKEE (reference sequence). The CDR3, as DNA: TGTGCCAGCAGCTTGGGACTTGGTGCCCACTCTGGGGCCAACGTCCTGACTTTC. Its translation: CASSLGLGAHSGANVLTF.

The gene calls are TRBV18 and TRBJ1-1; TRBD1 matches at 10 bases. Germline V lookup: CDR1 KGHSH, CDR2 LQKENI. The CDR3 is made up of 15 amino acids. Trimming removed 2 bases from V and 4 bases from J; junction bases left unmatched: 4. CDR3 residues: CASSPGQGGITEAFF. In DNA form, the CDR3 reads TGTGCCAGCTCACCAGGACAGGGGGGTATCACTGAAGCTTTCTTT.

This clone was seen just once. This rearrangement joins TRBV7-2 to TRBJ1-4; 8 bases line up with TRBD1. The CDR3 length is 15 residues. V was clipped by 1 base and J by 7 bases; unmatched bases: 5. CDR1 SGHTA and CDR2 FQGNSA come from the germline V gene. CDR3 sequence (DNA): TGTGCCAGCAGCTTAGGCCAGGGGGCAGGTGAAAAACTGTTTTTT. It encodes CASSLGQGAGEKLFF.

The CDR3 region is CASIMGSAESRELFF. The CDR3 DNA reads as TGTGCCAGTATCATGGGTTCGGCTGAGAGCCGGGAGCTGTTTTTT. This rearrangement joins TRBV19 to TRBJ2-2; unclear D gene. The CDR3 consists of 15 residues. Looked up from germline, CDR1 is LNHDA and CDR2 is SQIVND (reference sequence). The V end was cut by 7 bases, the J end by 9 bases, with 21 bases between.

The chain joins TRBV6-1 to TRBJ2-1; TRBD2 might be the D (7 bases). V was clipped by 0 bases and J by 9 bases, with 12 bases between them. The CDR3 runs to 14 residues. The germline gives CDR1 MNHNS, CDR2 SASEGT. The CDR3 sequence is CASSEARGGFEQFF. CDR3 in DNA: TGTGCCAGCAGTGAAGCCCGCGGGGGCTTTGAGCAGTTCTTC.

V gene TRBV7-9 combines with J gene TRBJ2-1; TRBD2 aligns across 7 bases. Germline V CDR1 and CDR2: SEHNR, FQNEAQ (reference sequence). This CDR3 contains 15 residues. Germline trimming cut 5 bases from V and 10 bases from J; bases unmatched to any gene: 14. The CDR3, as DNA: TGTGCCAGCAGCCGAGCCCTTGCGGGGGTGGGGGAGCAGTTCTTC. As protein: CASSRALAGVGEQFF.